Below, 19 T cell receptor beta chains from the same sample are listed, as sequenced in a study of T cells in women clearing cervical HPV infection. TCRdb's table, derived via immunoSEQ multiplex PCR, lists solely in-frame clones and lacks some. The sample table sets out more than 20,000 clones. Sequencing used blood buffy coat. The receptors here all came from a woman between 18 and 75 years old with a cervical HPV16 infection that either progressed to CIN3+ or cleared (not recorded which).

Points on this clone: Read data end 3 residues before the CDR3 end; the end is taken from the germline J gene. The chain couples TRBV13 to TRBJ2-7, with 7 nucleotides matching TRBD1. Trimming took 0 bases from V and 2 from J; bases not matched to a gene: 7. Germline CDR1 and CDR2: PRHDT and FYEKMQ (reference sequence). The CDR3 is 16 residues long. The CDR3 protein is CASSLGAQGSPYEQYF. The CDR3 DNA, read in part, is TGTGCCAGCAGCTTAGGGGCACAGGGGTCACCCTACGAG.

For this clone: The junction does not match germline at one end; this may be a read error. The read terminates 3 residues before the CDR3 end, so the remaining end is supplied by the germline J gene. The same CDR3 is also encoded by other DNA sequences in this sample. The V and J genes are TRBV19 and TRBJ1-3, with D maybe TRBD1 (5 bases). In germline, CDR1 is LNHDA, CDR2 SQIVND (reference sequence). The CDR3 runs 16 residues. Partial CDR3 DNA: TGTGCCAGTAGTGTCCTGGACATCGCCTCTGGAAACACT. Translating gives CASSVLDIASGNT. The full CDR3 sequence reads CASSVLDIASGNTIYF.

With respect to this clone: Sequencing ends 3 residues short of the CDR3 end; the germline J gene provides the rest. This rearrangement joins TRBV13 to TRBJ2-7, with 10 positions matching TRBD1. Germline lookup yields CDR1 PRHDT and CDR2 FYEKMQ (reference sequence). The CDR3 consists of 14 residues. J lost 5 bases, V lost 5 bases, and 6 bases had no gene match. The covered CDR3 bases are TGTGCCAGCAGCCCGGGACAGGGGCCCCACGAG. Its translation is CASSPGQGPHE. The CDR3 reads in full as CASSPGQGPHEQYF.

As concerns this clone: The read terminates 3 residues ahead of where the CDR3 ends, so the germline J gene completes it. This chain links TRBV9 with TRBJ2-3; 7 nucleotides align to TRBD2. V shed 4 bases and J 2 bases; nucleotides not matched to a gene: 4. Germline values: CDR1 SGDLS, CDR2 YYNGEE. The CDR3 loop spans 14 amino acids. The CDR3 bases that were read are TGTGCCAGCAGCTCCCGGGACTACACAGATACG. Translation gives CASSSRDYTDT. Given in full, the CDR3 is CASSSRDYTDTQYF. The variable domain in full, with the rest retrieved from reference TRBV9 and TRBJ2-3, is DSGVTQTPKHLITATGQRVTLRCSPRSGDLSVYWYQQSLDQGLQFLIQYYNGEERAKGNILERFSAQQFPDLHSELNLSSLELGDSALYFCASSSRDYTDTQYFGPGTRLTVL.

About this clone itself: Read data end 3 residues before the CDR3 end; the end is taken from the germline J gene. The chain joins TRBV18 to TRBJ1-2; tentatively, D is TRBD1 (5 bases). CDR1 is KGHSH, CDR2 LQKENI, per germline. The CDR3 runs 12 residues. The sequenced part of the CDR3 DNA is TGTGCCAGCTCACCTCTGACAGCTGAC. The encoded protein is CASSPLTAD. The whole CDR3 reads CASSPLTADYTF.

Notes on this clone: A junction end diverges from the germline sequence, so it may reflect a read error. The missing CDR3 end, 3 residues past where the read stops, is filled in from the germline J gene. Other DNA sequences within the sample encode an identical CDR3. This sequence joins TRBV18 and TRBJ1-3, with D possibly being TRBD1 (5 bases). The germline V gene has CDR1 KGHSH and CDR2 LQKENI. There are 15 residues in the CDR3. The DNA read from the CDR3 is TGTGCCAGCTCAGAAAGACAGCTTACTGGAAACACT. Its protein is CASSERQLTGNT. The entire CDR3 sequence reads CASSERQLTGNTIYF.

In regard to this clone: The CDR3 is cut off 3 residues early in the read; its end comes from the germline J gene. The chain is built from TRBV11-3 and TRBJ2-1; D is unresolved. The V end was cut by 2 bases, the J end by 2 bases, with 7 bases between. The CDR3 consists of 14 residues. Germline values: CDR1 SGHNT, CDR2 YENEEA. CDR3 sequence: CASSLTGAYNEQFF. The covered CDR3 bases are TGTGCCAGCAGCTTAACGGGTGCCTACAATGAG.

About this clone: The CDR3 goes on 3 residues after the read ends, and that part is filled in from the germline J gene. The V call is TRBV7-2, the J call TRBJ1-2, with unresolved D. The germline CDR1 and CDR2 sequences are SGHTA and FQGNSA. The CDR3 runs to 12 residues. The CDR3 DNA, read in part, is TGTGCCAGCAGCTCTTATACAGATACC. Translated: CASSSYTDT. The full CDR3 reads CASSSYTDTYTF.

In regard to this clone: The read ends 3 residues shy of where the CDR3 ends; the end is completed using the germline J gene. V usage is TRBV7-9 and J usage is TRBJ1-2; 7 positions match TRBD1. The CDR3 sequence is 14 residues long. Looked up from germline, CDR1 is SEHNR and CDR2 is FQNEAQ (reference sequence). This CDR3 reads CASSLPDRAVGYTF. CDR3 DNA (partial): TGTGCCAGCAGCTTACCCGACAGGGCGGTCGGC.

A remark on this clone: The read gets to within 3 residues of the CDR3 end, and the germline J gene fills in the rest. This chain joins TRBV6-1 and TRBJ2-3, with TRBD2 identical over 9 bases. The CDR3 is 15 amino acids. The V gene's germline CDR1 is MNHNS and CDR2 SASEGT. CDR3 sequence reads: CASSDSGGLQETQYF. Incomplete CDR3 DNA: TGTGCCAGCAGTGACAGCGGGGGGCTCCAAGAGACG.

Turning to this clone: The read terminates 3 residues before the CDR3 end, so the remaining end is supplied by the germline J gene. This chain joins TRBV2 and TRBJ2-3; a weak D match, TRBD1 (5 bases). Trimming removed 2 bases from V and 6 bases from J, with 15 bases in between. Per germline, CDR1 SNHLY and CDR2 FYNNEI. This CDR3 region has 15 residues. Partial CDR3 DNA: TGTGCCAGCAGTGAAAATGCGCAGGGTTTCGATACG. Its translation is CASSENAQGFDT. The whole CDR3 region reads CASSENAQGFDTQYF.

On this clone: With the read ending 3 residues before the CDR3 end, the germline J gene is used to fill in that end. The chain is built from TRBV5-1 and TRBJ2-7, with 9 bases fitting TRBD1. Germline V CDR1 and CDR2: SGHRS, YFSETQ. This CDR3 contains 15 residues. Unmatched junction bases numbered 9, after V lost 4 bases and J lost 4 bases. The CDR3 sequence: CASSPSGTGIYEQYF. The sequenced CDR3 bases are TGCGCCAGCAGCCCCTCCGGGACAGGGATATACGAG.

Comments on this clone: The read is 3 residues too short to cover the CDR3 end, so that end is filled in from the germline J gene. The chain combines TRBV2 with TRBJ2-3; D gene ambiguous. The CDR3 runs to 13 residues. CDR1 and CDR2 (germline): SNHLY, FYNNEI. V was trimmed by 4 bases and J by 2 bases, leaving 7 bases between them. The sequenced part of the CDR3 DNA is TGTGCCAGCAGTGTGGCTTTCACAGATACG. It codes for CASSVAFTDT. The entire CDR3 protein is CASSVAFTDTQYF. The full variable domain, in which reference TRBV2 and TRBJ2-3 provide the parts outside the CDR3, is EPEVTQTPSHQVTQMGQEVILRCVPISNHLYFYWYRQILGQKVEFLVSFYNNEISEKSEIFDDQFSVERPDGSNFTLKIRSTKLEDSAMYFCASSVAFTDTQYFGPGTRLTVL.

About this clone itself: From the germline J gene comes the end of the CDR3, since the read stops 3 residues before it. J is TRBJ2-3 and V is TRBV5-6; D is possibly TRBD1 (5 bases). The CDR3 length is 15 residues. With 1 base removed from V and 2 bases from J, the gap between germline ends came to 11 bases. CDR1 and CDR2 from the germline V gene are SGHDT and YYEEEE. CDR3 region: CASSLPGLVTDTQYF. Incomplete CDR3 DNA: TGTGCCAGCAGCTTGCCAGGGTTGGTCACAGATACG.

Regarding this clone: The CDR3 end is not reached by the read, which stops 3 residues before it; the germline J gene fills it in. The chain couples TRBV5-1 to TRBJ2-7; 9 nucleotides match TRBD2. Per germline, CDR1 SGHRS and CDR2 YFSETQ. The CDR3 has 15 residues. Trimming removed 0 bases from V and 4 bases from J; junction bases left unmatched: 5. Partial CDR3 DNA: TGCGCCAGCAGCTTGGGGAGCGGGGGGCCATACGAG. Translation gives CASSLGSGGPYE. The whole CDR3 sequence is CASSLGSGGPYEQYF.

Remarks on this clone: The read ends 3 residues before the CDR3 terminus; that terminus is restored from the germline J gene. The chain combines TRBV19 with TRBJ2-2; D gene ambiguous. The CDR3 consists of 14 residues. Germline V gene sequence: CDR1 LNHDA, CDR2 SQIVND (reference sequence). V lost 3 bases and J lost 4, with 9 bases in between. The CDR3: CASSISRITGELFF. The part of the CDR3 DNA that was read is TGTGCCAGTAGTATCTCTAGGATCACCGGGGAG. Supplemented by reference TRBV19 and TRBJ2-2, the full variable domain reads DGGITQSPKYLFRKEGQNVTLSCEQNLNHDAMYWYRQDPGQGLRLIYYSQIVNDFQKGDIAEGYSVSREKKESFPLTVTSAQKNPTAFYLCASSISRITGELFFGEGSRLTVL.

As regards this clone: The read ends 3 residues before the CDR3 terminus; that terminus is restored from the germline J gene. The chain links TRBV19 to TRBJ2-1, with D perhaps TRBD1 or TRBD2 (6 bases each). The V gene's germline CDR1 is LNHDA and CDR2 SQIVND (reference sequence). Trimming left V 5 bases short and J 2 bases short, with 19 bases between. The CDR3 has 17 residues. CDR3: CASSLGGGRAPYNEQFF. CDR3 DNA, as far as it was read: TGTGCCAGTAGTCTCGGAGGGGGAAGGGCCCCCTACAATGAG.

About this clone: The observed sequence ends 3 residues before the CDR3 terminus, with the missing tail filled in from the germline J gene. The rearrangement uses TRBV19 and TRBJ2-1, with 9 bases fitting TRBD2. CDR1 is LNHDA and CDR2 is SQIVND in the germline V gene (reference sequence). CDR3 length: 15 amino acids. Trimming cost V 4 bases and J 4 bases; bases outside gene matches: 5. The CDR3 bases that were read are TGTGCCAGTAGTAAGACTAGCGGAGTTTACAATGAG. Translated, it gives CASSKTSGVYNE. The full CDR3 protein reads CASSKTSGVYNEQFF.

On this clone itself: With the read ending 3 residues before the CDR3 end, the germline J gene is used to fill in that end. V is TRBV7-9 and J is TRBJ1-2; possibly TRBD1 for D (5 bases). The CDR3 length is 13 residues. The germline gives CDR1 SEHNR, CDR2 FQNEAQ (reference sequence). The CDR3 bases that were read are TGTGCCAGCAACGGGGGAGGGTCCTACGAC. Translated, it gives CASNGGGSYD. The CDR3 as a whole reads CASNGGGSYDYTF.